A single TCR beta chain is shown here with its context. This sample was taken from a study of shared clonotypes between healthy human individuals. Terminally differentiated effector memory CD45RA+ cells were excluded from the naive CD8 cells, which were CD45RO-negative and positively selected for CCR7. CDR3 length: 14 amino acids. The trim removed 5 bases at V and 6 bases at J, leaving 2 bases unmatched. The germline V gene encodes CDR1 MDHEN and CDR2 SYDVKM. Sequencing was performed with immunoSEQ multiplex PCR; in TCRdb, only in-frame clones are kept and a portion is missing. This table holds approximately 1.9 million clones, roughly 95% found once.

This sequence joins TRBV28 and TRBJ2-1; TRBD2 agrees at 12 bases. The TCR sequence derives from a man aged 18 to 29 in good health. Some clones in this sample may be carry-over from other donors' samples. The specimen sequenced was naive CD8+ T cells from PBMCs. The CDR3 region is CASSASGRANEQFF. The CDR3 DNA reads TGTGCCAGCAGTGCTAGCGGGAGGGCCAATGAGCAGTTCTTC.